This entry describes one T cell receptor beta chain. The germline CDR1 and CDR2 sequences are LGHDT and YNNKEL (reference sequence). This CDR3 is built from 14 residues. V was trimmed by 4 bases and J by 4 bases, leaving 13 bases between them. This record belongs to a study of blood T cell repertoires in COVID-19. Study in general: From T cells, B-cell-depleted T cells, or PBMCs came the material, which was cDNA or gDNA.

Source study methods: The authors estimated nucleated cell counts from reference gene primer amplification. Repertoires were generated with immunoSEQ multiplex PCR, while TCRdb's copy carries only in-frame clones and drops some. V, J and clone size reflect that table, while D and trimming were determined from the DNA. The sample consists of approximately 160,000 clones, more than 70% of them appearing once. The gene calls are TRBV3-1 (or the pseudogene TRBV3-2) and TRBJ1-2; D possibly corresponds to TRBD1 (5 bases). This receptor was obtained from a man younger than 35 with active or convalescent COVID-19. The sequenced material came from peripheral blood. The CDR3 nucleotides read TGTGCCAGCAGCCCATGGCAGGGCGGCTATGGCTACACCTTC. Its protein is CASSPWQGGYGYTF.